Listed below are T cell receptor beta chains from one sample, sequenced in a study of T cell responses to AZD1222 COVID-19 vaccine. Clones were read by immunoSEQ multiplex PCR, and TCRdb kept only the in-frame ones, dropping some. The sample consists of tens of thousands of clones, around nine tenths of them appearing once. The source material was peripheral blood, sampled on day 0 of AZD1222 vaccination. Receptor source: an adult in good health. Each CDR3 is given with its conserved first and last residue. A D gene is named only where the DNA matches it firmly. The listing skips clone size in some rows; elsewhere it reads once, few, many or a size class.

>NA|TRBJ1-2|NA|TRBV5-1
TGCGCCAGCAGCTTAGGGGGTCCCCCTACCTATGGCTACACCTTC
CASSLGGPPTYGYTF
>NA|TRBJ1-2|NA|TRBV5-6
TGTGCCAGCAGCTTGGCCGGGGGCAGGGGCTTAGGAAACTATGGCTACACCTTC
CASSLAGGRGLGNYGYTF
>TRBD2|TRBJ2-3|NA|TRBV29-1
TGCAGCGTTGACGACCGACTAGCGGGAGCGGATACGCAGTATTTT
CSVDDRLAGADTQYF
>TRBD1|TRBJ2-7|NA|TRBV19
TGTGCCAGTAGTATAGACGCCGGGACAGTGGCCTACGAGCAGTACTTC
CASSIDAGTVAYEQYF
>TRBD2|TRBJ2-2|NA|TRBV5-4
TGTGCCAGCAGCTTGGTAGCGGGGGGGCTCACCGGGGAGCTGTTTTTT
CASSLVAGGLTGELFF
>TRBD2|TRBJ2-1|NA|TRBV25-1
TGTGCCAGCAGCCCCGGCCCAGCGGGGCCCTACAATGAGCAGTTCTTC
CASSPGPAGPYNEQFF
>NA|TRBJ1-1|NA|TRBV19
TGTGCCACCACCCCAGGGCGGACTGAAGCTTTCTTT
CATTPGRTEAFF
>NA|TRBJ2-2|NA|TRBV3-1/TRBV3-2
TGTGCCAGCAGCCAGGGGAGGAACACCGGGGAGCTGTTTTTT
CASSQGRNTGELFF
>NA|TRBJ2-1|NA|TRBV29-1
TGCAGCGTACCCGGGGACTCCCTCTCCTACAATGAGCAGTTCTTC
CSVPGDSLSYNEQFF
>NA|TRBJ2-7|NA|TRBV28
TGTGCCAGCAGTTTAGCCTTCTACGAGCAGTACTTC
CASSLAFYEQYF
>NA|TRBJ2-5|NA|TRBV12-3/TRBV12-4
TGTGCCAGCAGTTTAGAAGCGGAGACCCAGTACTTC
CASSLEAETQYF
>TRBD2|TRBJ2-1|NA|TRBV11-1
TGTGCCAGCAGCCCGGGACTAGCGGGGTATGAGCAGTTCTTC
CASSPGLAGYEQFF
>NA|TRBJ1-5|NA|TRBV10-2
TGCGCCAGCAGTGAGTTGAATCAGCCCCAGCATTTT
CASSELNQPQHF
>TRBD2|TRBJ2-1|NA|TRBV7-3
TGTGCCAGCAGCAGCGGGGTTTCCTACAATGAGCAGTTCTTC
CASSSGVSYNEQFF
>NA|TRBJ1-5|few|TRBV7-9
TGTGCCAGCAGCTTAGCGGTGAGCAATCAGCCCCAGCATTTT
CASSLAVSNQPQHF
>NA|TRBJ2-3|NA|TRBV5-1
TGCGCCAGCAGCTTGTTCGATCCTGGCACAGATACGCAGTATTTT
CASSLFDPGTDTQYF
>NA|TRBJ2-3|few|TRBV10-3
TGTGCCATCAACGACTACTACACAGATACGCAGTATTTT
CAINDYYTDTQYF
>TRBD2|TRBJ2-5|NA|TRBV20-1
TGCAGTGCTAGTAGGGGACTAGTGGAGACCCAGTACTTC
CSASRGLVETQYF
>NA|TRBJ2-3|NA|TRBV5-1
TGCGCCAGCAGCTTGTCCCCAGGGACAAGCACAGATACGCAGTATTTT
CASSLSPGTSTDTQYF
>TRBD2|TRBJ2-1|once|TRBV19
TGTGCCAGTAGTATAGTCGGGGGGATCGGCTACAATGAGCAGTTCTTC
CASSIVGGIGYNEQFF
>NA|TRBJ2-3|NA|TRBV11-2
TGTGCCAGCAGCCGAGGGGGAACTAGCACAGATACGCAGTATTTT
CASSRGGTSTDTQYF
>NA|TRBJ2-5|NA|TRBV3-1/TRBV3-2
TGTGCCAGCAGCCAAGGACGAAGGGGCGCAGAGGAGACCCAGTACTTC
CASSQGRRGAEETQYF
>TRBD2|TRBJ2-1|NA|TRBV19
TGTGCCAGTAGTATGGGGACTAGCGATTTGGATGAGCAGTTCTTC
CASSMGTSDLDEQFF
>NA|TRBJ2-7|NA|TRBV18
TGTGCCAGCTCACCACAAACACACTCCTACGAGCAGTACTTC
CASSPQTHSYEQYF
>NA|TRBJ2-7|NA|TRBV30
TGTGCCGGGGGTGGGAGGCCCCCTATGGAGCAGTACTTC
CAGGGRPPMEQYF
>NA|TRBJ2-1|NA|TRBV6-5
TGTGCCAGGCGTCTTTTTTGGGACTCCTACAATGAGCAGTTCTTC
CARRLFWDSYNEQFF
>NA|TRBJ1-1|NA|TRBV5-6
TGTGCCAGCAGCTTGATTGTGGGGCGCCCTGAAGCTTTCTTT
CASSLIVGRPEAFF
>NA|TRBJ1-1|NA|TRBV28
TGTGCCAGCCGGAGCCAGGGGTTGAACACTGAAGCTTTCTTT
CASRSQGLNTEAFF
>TRBD2|TRBJ2-5|once|TRBV2
TGTGCCAGCAGAGAGGGACTAGCGGGGCGTGAGACCCAGTACTTC
CASREGLAGRETQYF
>TRBD2|TRBJ2-7|NA|TRBV5-1
TGCGCCAGCAGCTTCGAGTTTGGCGGAGGCGGGAGGTCCCACGAGCAGTACTTC
CASSFEFGGGGRSHEQYF
>NA|TRBJ1-2|NA|TRBV9
TGTGCCAGCAGCGTAGACCATAGGGGCGCATTTGGCTACACCTTC
CASSVDHRGAFGYTF
>TRBD2|TRBJ2-2|NA|TRBV11-2
TGTGCCAGCAGCTCCCCTCGCGGGAGGGTCGGGGAGCTGTTTTTT
CASSSPRGRVGELFF
>TRBD1|TRBJ1-4|NA|TRBV7-2
TGTGCCAGCAGCTCAGGGACAGGGAATGAAAAACTGTTTTTT
CASSSGTGNEKLFF
>NA|TRBJ1-2|NA|TRBV28
TGTGGGGCCGGGGGGCCGACCCATGGCTACACCTTC
CGAGGPTHGYTF
>NA|TRBJ2-2|NA|TRBV28
TGTGCCAGCAGTTTATCCAGGCAGGGGATACACACCGGGGAGCTGTTTTTT
CASSLSRQGIHTGELFF
>NA|TRBJ2-1|NA|TRBV6-5
TGTGCCAGCAGCCACCATATAAGATCCAATGAGCAGTTCTTC
CASSHHIRSNEQFF
>NA|TRBJ1-2|few|TRBV7-8
TGTGCCAGCAGCCCTCTGGGGCGGGACTATGGCTACACCTTC
CASSPLGRDYGYTF
>NA|TRBJ1-5|NA|TRBV4-1
TGCGCCAGCAGCCAAGTCGGAACTAACCAGCCCCAGCATTTT
CASSQVGTNQPQHF
>NA|TRBJ2-4|NA|TRBV27
TGTGCCAGCAGGAGAGGTCAGGCCTTAGCCAAAAACATTCAGTACTTC
CASRRGQALAKNIQYF
>TRBD1|TRBJ1-5|NA|TRBV19
TGTGCCAGTAGGGGACAGGGCAATCAGCCCCAGCATTTT
CASRGQGNQPQHF
>TRBD1|TRBJ1-3|NA|TRBV3-1/TRBV3-2
TGTGCCAGCAGCGAGGGGGCAGGTGGAAACACCATATATTTT
CASSEGAGGNTIYF
>TRBD1|TRBJ1-2|NA|TRBV19
TGTGCCAGTAGTATCGAGACAGGGGAGTTGGACTATGGCTACACCTTC
CASSIETGELDYGYTF
>NA|TRBJ2-1|NA|TRBV6-5
TGTGCCAGCAGTTACCGGTTGATGGGAGAGGAGTTCTTC
CASSYRLMGEEFF
>NA|TRBJ1-5|NA|TRBV7-9
TGTGCCAGCAGGGGTGGAGGGGATTATAGCAATCAGCCCCAGCATTTT
CASRGGGDYSNQPQHF
>TRBD1|TRBJ1-2|NA|TRBV19
TGTGCCAGTAGTATTTTGGCATCGACAGGGGGGGAGAGCGGCTACACCTTC
CASSILASTGGESGYTF
>NA|TRBJ1-6|NA|TRBV28
TGTGCCAGCAGTGACGGAACGCACTCCTATAATTCACCCCTCCACTTT
CASSDGTHSYNSPLHF
>TRBD2|TRBJ2-1|once|TRBV28
TGTGCCAGCGGACTAGCGTTGACCTACAATGAGCAGTTCTTC
CASGLALTYNEQFF
>NA|TRBJ1-5|NA|TRBV4-2
TGTGCCAGCAGCCCAGACGGACAAAGCAATCAGCCCCAGCATTTT
CASSPDGQSNQPQHF
>NA|TRBJ2-1|NA|TRBV5-4
TGTGCCAGCAGCCCCGGGGGCGGGAGCTCCTACAATGAGCAGTTCTTC
CASSPGGGSSYNEQFF
>NA|TRBJ1-1|NA|TRBV6-1
TGTGCCAGCAGTGAAGCAGGCAGGGTCATTGAAGCTTTCTTT
CASSEAGRVIEAFF
>NA|TRBJ2-2|few|TRBV11-3
TGTGCCAGCAGCCCTCGCGGTGTCGGGGAGCTGTTTTTT
CASSPRGVGELFF
>TRBD2|TRBJ2-5|NA|TRBV28
TGTGCCAGCCGGTCTAGCGGACGCCAAGAGACCCAGTACTTC
CASRSSGRQETQYF
>NA|TRBJ1-6|NA|TRBV7-9
TGTGCCAGCAGACCCCAGGGGTATAATTCACCCCTCCACTTT
CASRPQGYNSPLHF